This is a list of T cell receptor beta chains from one sample in a study of early T cells in non-severe SARS-CoV-2 infection. TCRdb ran MiXCR on the 5' RACE reads and lists one entry per CDR3 protein. The sample records tens of thousands of distinct CDR3 sequences, around 5.1% being singletons. The sequences come from whole blood, collected at baseline. Every receptor here comes from an adult who was a healthcare worker with PCR-confirmed SARS-CoV-2 infection or an uninfected control (not recorded which). The CDR3 runs from the conserved cysteine through the conserved F or W. D genes are given only for firm matches. Only some rows state a clone size, as once, few, many or a class for expanded clones.

>many|TRBJ2-7|TRBV10-3|TRBD2
TGTGCCATCAGTGTGGCTTCTGGGGAGGGGTACGAGCAGTACTTC
CAISVASGEGYEQYF
>many|TRBJ2-1|TRBV7-9|TRBD1
TGTGCCAGCAGCCCACGACAGGGGCAGTTCTTC
CASSPRQGQFF
>many|TRBJ2-3|TRBV29-1|TRBD2
TGCAGCGCCCTAGCGGGAGCCAAAGATACGCAGTATTTT
CSALAGAKDTQYF
>many|TRBJ2-3|TRBV5-5|-
TGTGCCAGCAGCTTGCTGCCTTCTCCAGCAGATACGCAGTATTTT
CASSLLPSPADTQYF
>many|TRBJ2-1|TRBV7-6|TRBD2
TGTGCCAGCAGCTTCCTAGCGGGGGGGCTAATCGGTGAGCAGTTCTTC
CASSFLAGGLIGEQFF
>few|TRBJ2-4|TRBV15|-
TGTGCCACCAGGGTGAAACCCGGAGGCAAAAACATTCAGTACTTC
CATRVKPGGKNIQYF
>many|TRBJ2-2|TRBV20-1|-
TGCAGTGCCTCGTATGGGAGCTCGGCCGGGGAGCTGTTTTTT
CSASYGSSAGELFF
>-|TRBJ1-5|TRBV7-9|-
TGTGCCAGCAGCTTGGGATTTTATCAGCCCCAGCATTTT
CASSLGFYQPQHF
>many|TRBJ2-6|TRBV18|TRBD1
TGTGCCAGCTCACCGGACAGGGACCACGTCCTGACTTTC
CASSPDRDHVLTF
>many|TRBJ2-7|TRBV6-5|TRBD2
TGTGCCAGCAGTTTAGGGACTAGCAGTTACGAGCAGTACTTC
CASSLGTSSYEQYF
>many|TRBJ1-2|TRBV14|-
TGTGCCAGCAGCCCAAGATTGGGGGATGGCTACACCTTC
CASSPRLGDGYTF
>-|TRBJ2-7|TRBV6-5|TRBD1
TGTGCCAGCAGTTTCGCAGGGGGCTACGAGCAGTACTTC
CASSFAGGYEQYF
>-|TRBJ2-2|TRBV20-1|TRBD1
TGCAGTGCTAGGGGAGGACAGGGGAACACCGGGGAGCTGTTTTTT
CSARGGQGNTGELFF
>many|TRBJ2-7|TRBV29-1|TRBD1
TGCAGCGTTTGGACAGGGAACCACGAGCAGTACTTC
CSVWTGNHEQYF
>many|TRBJ2-1|TRBV6-5|-
TGTGCCAGCAGGCTATCAAATGAGCAGTTCTTC
CASRLSNEQFF
>-|TRBJ1-5|TRBV18|-
TGTGCCACTACGGACAGTTTGGACAATCAGCCCCAGCATTTT
CATTDSLDNQPQHF
>-|TRBJ1-1|TRBV5-1|TRBD1
TGCGCCAGCAGCCAGAACAGGGGGCAGGCGAACACTGAAGCTTTCTTT
CASSQNRGQANTEAFF
>many|TRBJ1-2|TRBV25-1|-
TGTGCCAGCAGTGCCCGGGGAATTCTCCTTGGCTACACCTTC
CASSARGILLGYTF
>many|TRBJ1-5|TRBV15|-
TGTGCCACCAGCCCGGATGGGGGGCCGAATCAGCCCCAGCATTTT
CATSPDGGPNQPQHF
>many|TRBJ2-1|TRBV4-1|-
TGCGCCAGCAGCCAAGTCGGGGGAACCTACAATGAGCAGTTCTTC
CASSQVGGTYNEQFF